This T cell receptor beta chain is drawn from a study of cytomegalovirus exposure and HLA in healthy donors. In regard to this clone: The antigen remains undetermined.

PCR primers comprised 60 Vbeta and 13 Jbeta primers. Sequencing used immunoSEQ multiplex PCR; TCRdb keeps in-frame clones, though not all of them. This sample has approximately 110,000 clones, with roughly 76% found just once. Whole-study findings and limits: Later work found most CMV-associated TCR beta chains apparently HLA-restricted.

This CDR3 is built from 13 residues. Germline lookup yields CDR1 MNHNS and CDR2 SASEGT. Trimming removed 7 bases at V and 3 bases at J, with 13 bases between. This rearrangement joins TRBV6-1 to TRBJ2-7; a possible D gene is TRBD1 (5 bases). The material sequenced was PBMCs. This TCR was recovered from a young man in good health and CMV-seropositive. The CDR3 nucleotides read TGTGCCAGCATCCAGGGCAGTAGCTACGAGCAGTACTTC. It specifies CASIQGSSYEQYF.